This T cell receptor (beta chain) was identified in a study of cytomegalovirus exposure and HLA in healthy donors. Study context: An earlier analysis found 95 million to 140 million unique TCR beta sequences from about 190 million T cells. Falling in the Caucasian-associated ancestry cluster were 81% of some 400 genotyped donors. Study results and limitations: TCR association rates varied by HLA locus in a later analysis, with DRB1 highest and HLA-C lowest. An assumption of roughly uniform sequencing depth across donors underlay the presence/absence analyses.

In the case of this clone: Its antigen is not identified.

It was with 60 Vbeta and 13 Jbeta primers that the PCR ran. The protocol was immunoSEQ multiplex PCR, while the TCRdb copy is restricted to in-frame clones and leaves out a portion. Of fewer than 95,000 clones in the sample, over 55% were seen once. Germline V CDR1 and CDR2: MNHEY, SMNVEV (reference sequence). The CDR3 runs 14 residues. V lost 8 bases and J lost 4; bases outside the gene matches: 8. V and J are TRBV27 and TRBJ1-2; TRBD1 matches 9 bases. The origin of this receptor is a woman between 25 and 40 years old in good health and CMV-seronegative. Sample: PBMCs. The CDR3 region has the DNA TGTGCCAGCCGGAGGGACAGGGATGGCTATGGCTACACCTTC. Its translation is CASRRDRDGYGYTF.